This T cell receptor (beta chain) emerged from a study of blood T cells in healthy people across ages. Study-wide findings and caveats: It was held that diversity estimates obtained from one million T cells represented underestimates. Higher naive T cell percentage went strongly together with higher TCR beta diversity.

Every sample had a minimum of 6.5 million PBMCs isolated. To note about this clonotype: Antigen unknown.

With a J-beta primer mix and a sample-barcoded 5' primer, a second PCR ran about 7 to 12 cycles. TCRdb re-called the 5' RACE reads through MiXCR, storing one row per CDR3 protein. The sample carries about 600,000 distinct CDR3 sequences, 47% recorded once. Germline CDR1 MDHEN, CDR2 SYDVKM. V lost 5 bases to trimming and J lost 5 bases, with 18 bases between them. CDR3 length equals 15 residues. The chain joins TRBV28 to TRBJ2-5; a weak D match, TRBD2 (6 bases). The receptor's source is an older man in good health. Specimen: blood. DNA of the CDR3: TGTGCCAGCAGTCCCCCGCCTCGCCGGGGGGAGACCCAGTACTTC. The encoded protein is CASSPPPRRGETQYF.